The present entry profiles one T cell receptor (beta chain) with its context. This sample was taken from a study of technical replicates of blood from a few donors. The protocol was immunoSEQ multiplex PCR, while the TCRdb copy is restricted to in-frame clones and leaves out a portion. The profile shows tens of thousands of clones, more than 85% of them singletons. CDR1 is SGDLS and CDR2 is YYNGEE in the germline V gene. This CDR3 region has 16 residues. Losses at the gene ends were 3 bases for V and 2 bases for J; bases not matched to a gene: 6. Material for sequencing was T cells isolated from PBMCs. The source of this sequence is a human donor in good health. The genes are TRBV9 and TRBJ2-3, with TRBD2 matching over 10 bases. This chain's CDR3 is CASSDGLAVTTDTQYF. CDR3 sequence (DNA): TGTGCCAGCAGCGATGGACTAGCGGTTACCACAGATACGCAGTATTTT.